Detailed here is one T cell receptor (beta chain). This sample was taken from a study of OX40 agonist ivuxolimab in advanced cancers. Assay used: immunoSEQ multiplex PCR; TCRdb lists only in-frame clones, some missing. The sample yields 75,000 to 80,000 clones, around 86% seen once. CDR1 SGHRS and CDR2 YFSETQ come from the germline V gene. The CDR3 consists of 12 residues. Trimming removed 5 bases at V and 8 bases at J, with 12 bases between. The rearrangement links TRBV5-1 to TRBJ2-3; tentatively, D is TRBD2 (5 bases). The sequencing used CD4+ or CD8+ T cells sorted from blood, collected in a trial of the OX40 agonist ivuxolimab. This receptor was obtained from an adult with an advanced solid tumor such as melanoma, head and neck, liver or kidney cancer. This CDR3 is CASSSGGVTQYF. CDR3 nucleotides: TGCGCCAGCAGTTCCGGAGGAGTTACGCAGTATTTT.